These T cell receptor beta chains were read from a single sample in a study of early T cells in non-severe SARS-CoV-2 infection. TCRdb itself ran the 5' RACE reads through MiXCR, one entry per CDR3 protein. Of more than 70,000 distinct CDR3 sequences detected, roughly an eighth appear once; the ten largest clones hold less than 8.5%. Input material: whole blood. These receptors originate from an adult who was a healthcare worker with PCR-confirmed SARS-CoV-2 infection or an uninfected control (not recorded which). Each CDR3 is given with its conserved first and last residue. A D gene is named only where the DNA matches it firmly. A clone size is listed for some rows: how often the clone was seen (once, few, many), or a class if it is expanded.

clone size: -
V gene: TRBV10-3
D gene: -
J gene: TRBJ1-5
CDR3 protein: CAISESTGRNQPQHF
CDR3 DNA: TGTGCCATCAGTGAGTCAACAGGCCGCAATCAGCCCCAGCATTTT

clone size: -
V gene: TRBV12-3/TRBV12-4
D gene: -
J gene: TRBJ2-3
CDR3 protein: CASNLDAFTDTQYF
CDR3 DNA: TGTGCCAGCAACTTGGACGCATTCACAGATACGCAGTATTTT

clone size: -
V gene: TRBV6-5
D gene: -
J gene: TRBJ1-1
CDR3 protein: CASSYSGLSATEAFF
CDR3 DNA: TGTGCCAGCAGTTACTCGGGCCTCAGCGCGACTGAAGCTTTCTTT

clone size: many
V gene: TRBV28
D gene: -
J gene: TRBJ2-1
CDR3 protein: CASSFSEGTGFSSLSEQFF
CDR3 DNA: TGTGCCAGCAGTTTTTCGGAGGGAACGGGTTTCTCCTCGCTTTCTGAGCAGTTCTTC

clone size: -
V gene: TRBV14
D gene: TRBD2
J gene: TRBJ2-1
CDR3 protein: CASSRSGRVYNEQFF
CDR3 DNA: TGTGCCAGCAGCCGTAGCGGGAGGGTATACAATGAGCAGTTCTTC

clone size: few
V gene: TRBV2
D gene: -
J gene: TRBJ1-1
CDR3 protein: CASVRPPGTEAFF
CDR3 DNA: TGTGCCAGCGTCAGGCCCCCCGGCACTGAAGCTTTCTTT

clone size: few
V gene: TRBV2
D gene: TRBD2
J gene: TRBJ2-7
CDR3 protein: CASSKGTNGPYEQYF
CDR3 DNA: TGTGCCAGCAGTAAGGGGACTAATGGCCCCTACGAGCAGTACTTC

clone size: few
V gene: TRBV19
D gene: -
J gene: TRBJ2-3
CDR3 protein: CASRSGLYYTDTQYF
CDR3 DNA: TGTGCCAGTAGGTCCGGACTCTATTACACAGATACGCAGTATTTT

clone size: -
V gene: TRBV19
D gene: -
J gene: TRBJ2-3
CDR3 protein: CASSRRGVSTDTQYF
CDR3 DNA: TGTGCCAGTAGTAGGCGGGGAGTGAGCACAGATACGCAGTATTTT

clone size: -
V gene: TRBV20-1
D gene: TRBD1
J gene: TRBJ1-2
CDR3 protein: CSATPDRASYGYTF
CDR3 DNA: TGCAGTGCTACCCCGGACAGGGCTAGCTATGGCTACACCTTC

clone size: few
V gene: TRBV11-1
D gene: -
J gene: TRBJ2-7
CDR3 protein: CASSLDRQSSYEQYF
CDR3 DNA: TGTGCCAGCAGCTTAGATCGTCAGAGCTCCTACGAGCAGTACTTC

clone size: many
V gene: TRBV6-5
D gene: TRBD1
J gene: TRBJ2-1
CDR3 protein: CASSYGWDRAHEQFF
CDR3 DNA: TGTGCCAGCAGTTACGGATGGGACAGGGCCCATGAGCAGTTCTTC

clone size: few
V gene: TRBV20-1
D gene: TRBD2
J gene: TRBJ2-7
CDR3 protein: CSARREREDSYEQYF
CDR3 DNA: TGCAGTGCTAGACGCGAACGGGAGGACTCCTACGAGCAGTACTTC

clone size: few
V gene: TRBV6-5
D gene: -
J gene: TRBJ2-6
CDR3 protein: CASRGQDSPGGANVLTF
CDR3 DNA: TGTGCCAGCAGGGGCCAGGACAGCCCGGGGGGGGCCAACGTCCTGACTTTC

clone size: few
V gene: TRBV28
D gene: -
J gene: TRBJ2-7
CDR3 protein: CASSLLYEQYF
CDR3 DNA: TGTGCCAGCAGTTTGCTGTACGAGCAGTACTTC

clone size: few
V gene: TRBV2
D gene: -
J gene: TRBJ2-3
CDR3 protein: CASSGLTDTQYF
CDR3 DNA: TGTGCCAGCTCGGGGCTAACAGATACGCAGTATTTT

clone size: few
V gene: TRBV19
D gene: -
J gene: TRBJ1-5
CDR3 protein: CASSSWGENQPQHF
CDR3 DNA: TGTGCCAGTAGTTCTTGGGGGGAAAATCAGCCCCAGCATTTT

clone size: many
V gene: TRBV5-1
D gene: TRBD2
J gene: TRBJ2-7
CDR3 protein: CASSLAAGLAGAYEQYF
CDR3 DNA: TGCGCCAGCAGCCTCGCGGCCGGACTAGCGGGAGCCTACGAGCAGTACTTC

clone size: many
V gene: TRBV12-5
D gene: TRBD2
J gene: TRBJ2-7
CDR3 protein: CASGSGLGEQYF
CDR3 DNA: TGTGCTAGTGGTTCCGGACTAGGGGAGCAGTACTTC

clone size: few
V gene: TRBV29-1
D gene: -
J gene: TRBJ2-6
CDR3 protein: CSVEDRSSGANVLTF
CDR3 DNA: TGCAGCGTTGAAGATCGGAGTTCTGGGGCCAACGTCCTGACTTTC

clone size: -
V gene: TRBV11-2
D gene: -
J gene: TRBJ1-3
CDR3 protein: CASSLEGNTIYF
CDR3 DNA: TGTGCCAGCAGCTTAGAAGGAAACACCATATATTTT

clone size: few
V gene: TRBV29-1
D gene: -
J gene: TRBJ2-1
CDR3 protein: CRVAANEQFF
CDR3 DNA: TGCAGAGTTGCGGCAAATGAGCAGTTCTTC

clone size: few
V gene: TRBV20-1
D gene: TRBD2
J gene: TRBJ2-1
CDR3 protein: CSASVGTSGSHEQFF
CDR3 DNA: TGCAGTGCTAGTGTTGGGACTAGCGGGTCCCATGAGCAGTTCTTC

clone size: -
V gene: TRBV4-3
D gene: -
J gene: TRBJ1-5
CDR3 protein: CASSQAWGNQPQHF
CDR3 DNA: TGCGCCAGCAGCCAAGCATGGGGTAATCAGCCCCAGCATTTT

clone size: many
V gene: TRBV28
D gene: TRBD2
J gene: TRBJ2-6
CDR3 protein: CASSLAGRGRANVLTF
CDR3 DNA: TGTGCCAGCAGTTTGGCCGGGAGGGGTAGGGCCAACGTCCTGACTTTC

clone size: few
V gene: TRBV4-1
D gene: -
J gene: TRBJ1-5
CDR3 protein: CASSHLPGGPGNQPQHF
CDR3 DNA: TGCGCCAGCAGCCACTTACCCGGGGGGCCTGGAAATCAGCCCCAGCATTTT

clone size: few
V gene: TRBV20-1
D gene: TRBD2
J gene: TRBJ2-7
CDR3 protein: CSARSGRTYEQYF
CDR3 DNA: TGCAGTGCTCGTAGCGGGAGAACCTACGAGCAGTACTTC

clone size: many
V gene: TRBV7-2
D gene: -
J gene: TRBJ2-7
CDR3 protein: CASSASGPYEQYF
CDR3 DNA: TGTGCCAGCAGCGCGAGTGGACCCTACGAGCAGTACTTC

clone size: -
V gene: TRBV20-1
D gene: TRBD2
J gene: TRBJ2-7
CDR3 protein: CSASYSGRSHEQYF
CDR3 DNA: TGCAGTGCTAGTTATAGCGGGAGGAGCCACGAGCAGTACTTC

clone size: few
V gene: TRBV6-6
D gene: TRBD2
J gene: TRBJ2-1
CDR3 protein: CASREREYEQFF
CDR3 DNA: TGTGCCAGCAGGGAGCGGGAGTATGAGCAGTTCTTC

clone size: -
V gene: TRBV10-2
D gene: -
J gene: TRBJ1-6
CDR3 protein: CASSDLGRFDSPLHF
CDR3 DNA: TGCGCCAGCAGTGATTTGGGCCGATTTGATTCACCCCTCCACTTT

clone size: many
V gene: TRBV12-3/TRBV12-4
D gene: -
J gene: TRBJ1-5
CDR3 protein: CASSLGNQPQHF
CDR3 DNA: TGTGCCAGCAGTTTGGGCAATCAGCCCCAGCATTTT

clone size: few
V gene: TRBV27
D gene: -
J gene: TRBJ1-2
CDR3 protein: CASSLSDRHLNYGYTF
CDR3 DNA: TGTGCCAGCAGTTTATCTGACCGACATCTTAACTATGGCTACACCTTC

clone size: -
V gene: TRBV6-6
D gene: -
J gene: TRBJ1-1
CDR3 protein: CATLRGREAFF
CDR3 DNA: TGTGCCACCCTCCGCGGGAGGGAAGCTTTCTTT

clone size: few
V gene: TRBV7-9
D gene: -
J gene: TRBJ1-2
CDR3 protein: CASSLNLRPYGYTF
CDR3 DNA: TGTGCCAGCAGCTTAAATCTACGACCCTATGGCTACACCTTC

clone size: few
V gene: TRBV4-1
D gene: TRBD2
J gene: TRBJ2-1
CDR3 protein: CASSSAGVPNEQFF
CDR3 DNA: TGCGCCAGCAGCTCGGCGGGGGTTCCAAATGAGCAGTTCTTC

clone size: many
V gene: TRBV7-9
D gene: -
J gene: TRBJ1-1
CDR3 protein: CASSSEWAEAFF
CDR3 DNA: TGTGCCAGCAGCTCCGAGTGGGCTGAAGCTTTCTTT

clone size: -
V gene: TRBV5-4
D gene: -
J gene: TRBJ2-5
CDR3 protein: CASSYGTLQETQYF
CDR3 DNA: TGTGCCAGCAGCTACGGGACGCTTCAAGAGACCCAGTACTTC

clone size: few
V gene: TRBV20-1
D gene: -
J gene: TRBJ2-7
CDR3 protein: CSARSPAGSSYEQYF
CDR3 DNA: TGCAGTGCTAGATCCCCCGCAGGCAGCTCCTACGAGCAGTACTTC

clone size: few
V gene: TRBV7-8
D gene: TRBD2
J gene: TRBJ2-3
CDR3 protein: CASSLGLAGGVDTQYF
CDR3 DNA: TGTGCCAGCAGCCTGGGACTAGCGGGAGGGGTGGATACGCAGTATTTT

clone size: -
V gene: TRBV7-2
D gene: -
J gene: TRBJ2-7
CDR3 protein: CASSGGGGYEQYF
CDR3 DNA: TGTGCCAGCAGCGGGGGTGGTGGCTACGAGCAGTACTTC

clone size: -
V gene: TRBV11-2
D gene: -
J gene: TRBJ1-1
CDR3 protein: CASSIQGGANTEAFF
CDR3 DNA: TGTGCCAGCAGCATCCAAGGAGGGGCGAACACTGAAGCTTTCTTT

clone size: -
V gene: TRBV11-2
D gene: TRBD2
J gene: TRBJ2-7
CDR3 protein: CASSLQRLASYEQYF
CDR3 DNA: TGTGCCAGCAGCTTACAAAGACTAGCTTCCTACGAGCAGTACTTC

clone size: -
V gene: TRBV7-2
D gene: -
J gene: TRBJ2-1
CDR3 protein: CASSRRDGSFYNEQFF
CDR3 DNA: TGTGCCAGCAGCCGACGGGACGGATCCTTCTACAATGAGCAGTTCTTC

clone size: -
V gene: TRBV4-1
D gene: -
J gene: TRBJ1-2
CDR3 protein: CASSQWDQPRYGYTF
CDR3 DNA: TGCGCCAGCAGCCAGTGGGACCAGCCACGCTATGGCTACACCTTC

clone size: few
V gene: TRBV2
D gene: TRBD2
J gene: TRBJ2-1
CDR3 protein: CASSEIAGVSYNEQFF
CDR3 DNA: TGTGCCAGCAGTGAAATAGCGGGAGTGTCCTACAATGAGCAGTTCTTC

clone size: many
V gene: TRBV7-2
D gene: -
J gene: TRBJ1-2
CDR3 protein: CASSLAGPNYGYTF
CDR3 DNA: TGTGCCAGCAGCTTAGCGGGACCCAACTATGGCTACACCTTC

clone size: few
V gene: TRBV7-3
D gene: -
J gene: TRBJ1-2
CDR3 protein: CASSQDRFYGYTF
CDR3 DNA: TGTGCCAGCAGCCAGGACAGATTCTATGGCTACACCTTC

clone size: -
V gene: TRBV5-1
D gene: TRBD1
J gene: TRBJ1-1
CDR3 protein: CASSPWTGGSEAFF
CDR3 DNA: TGCGCCAGCAGCCCATGGACAGGGGGAAGTGAAGCTTTCTTT

clone size: once
V gene: TRBV20-1
D gene: TRBD2
J gene: TRBJ2-7
CDR3 protein: CSAITGTILYEQYF
CDR3 DNA: TGCAGTGCTATTACCGGGACTATCCTCTACGAGCAGTACTTC

clone size: few
V gene: TRBV30
D gene: -
J gene: TRBJ2-5
CDR3 protein: CAQSGETQYF
CDR3 DNA: TGTGCCCAAAGCGGGGAGACCCAGTACTTC

clone size: few
V gene: TRBV29-1
D gene: -
J gene: TRBJ2-1
CDR3 protein: CSVVRGYNEQFF
CDR3 DNA: TGCAGCGTTGTAAGGGGCTACAATGAGCAGTTCTTC